These 27 T cell receptor beta chains came from one sample sequenced in a study of low-dose radiotherapy and immunotherapy resistance in tumors. cDNA synthesis used a TRAV/TRBV-specific primer set for both chains. Over roughly 19 PCR cycles, TCRs were amplified from a constant-region primer and V-primer adapter. TCRdb recomputed calls from the reads with MiXCR, one row per CDR3 protein. The sample yields about 6,200 distinct CDR3 sequences, about four fifths seen once. These receptors all stem from a human donor with advanced metastatic prostate, ovarian, gallbladder or colorectal cancer (not recorded which). This table probably holds off-target reads from a library built for another chain.

The CDR3 here is CASSKEGLGSQDYEQYF. The CDR3 DNA reads TGTGCCAGCAGCAAAGAGGGGTTAGGGAGCCAAGACTACGAGCAGTACTTC. J is TRBJ2-7 and V is TRBV21-1; no DNA check was done on the table's D call, TRBD1. TRBV21-1 corresponds to a pseudogene. This CDR3 is 17 amino acids long.

This clonotype was counted only a few times. J is TRBJ2-1 and V is TRBV11-3, with D possibly being TRBD1 (7 bases). Germline values: CDR1 SGHNT, CDR2 YENEEA. There are 15 residues in the CDR3. V was pared by 5 bases and J by 3 bases, with 14 bases between. The CDR3 sequence: CASSHRGGDYNEQFF. In DNA form, the CDR3 reads TGTGCCAGCAGCCACAGGGGAGGTGACTACAATGAGCAGTTCTTC.

The chain recombines TRBV28 with TRBJ2-1; 8 nucleotides align to TRBD2. Germline V lookup: CDR1 MDHEN, CDR2 SYDVKM. The CDR3 consists of 15 residues. Unmatched junction bases numbered 9, after V lost 3 bases and J lost 8 bases. The DNA of the CDR3 is TGTGCCAGCAGTTTGGGCGGGAGGACGGCCCATGAGCAGTTCTTC. Protein sequence: CASSLGGRTAHEQFF.

This clonotype came up a few times. This chain links TRBV5-1 with TRBJ2-1; TRBD2 matches 10 bases. The CDR3 spans 15 residues. V trimming: 0 bases; J trimming: 7 bases; junction bases outside the gene matches: 4. Looked up from germline, CDR1 is SGHRS and CDR2 is YFSETQ. Here the CDR3 reads CASSLERGGVNEQFF. DNA for the CDR3: TGCGCCAGCAGCTTGGAGCGGGGGGGGGTGAATGAGCAGTTCTTC.

The V gene is TRBV9, the J gene TRBJ2-1; no firm D call. There are 17 residues in the CDR3. V was trimmed by 3 bases and J by 3 bases, leaving 19 bases between them. Germline loops: CDR1 SGDLS, CDR2 YYNGEE. CDR3 amino acids: CASSAFPATELYNEQFF. The CDR3 bases are TGTGCCAGCAGCGCTTTTCCAGCGACCGAACTCTACAATGAGCAGTTCTTC.

The gene calls are TRBV20-1 and TRBJ2-3; 9 bases are a match to TRBD2. V dropped 1 base and J dropped 5; count of bases not matched to a gene: 10. The CDR3 covers 16 residues. Germline V gene lookup returns CDR1 DFQATT and CDR2 SNEGSKA (reference sequence). The CDR3, as DNA: TGCAGTGCTAGAGGAGCGGCGGGGGGGCCTGTAGATACGCAGTATTTT. It yields the protein CSARGAAGGPVDTQYF.

The rearrangement links TRBV5-1 to TRBJ1-1; D possibly corresponds to TRBD1 (6 bases). The CDR3 extends over 12 amino acids. The germline V gene encodes CDR1 SGHRS and CDR2 YFSETQ. V lost 5 bases to trimming and J lost 6 bases, with 11 bases between them. CDR3 region: CASSPGEPEAFF. The CDR3 bases are TGCGCCAGCAGTCCAGGGGAGCCTGAAGCTTTCTTT.

This rearrangement joins TRBV20-1 to TRBJ2-3; tentative D call: TRBD2 (6 bases). From germline, CDR1 is DFQATT and CDR2 SNEGSKA (reference sequence). V shed 5 bases and J shed 0 bases, with 12 bases lying between them. There are 14 residues in the CDR3. For the CDR3, the DNA is TGCAGTGCTCTGAAAAGCGGGAGCACAGATACGCAGTATTTT. It yields the protein CSALKSGSTDTQYF.

The V and J genes are TRBV12-3 or TRBV12-4 and TRBJ1-1, with D unclear. Trimming took 10 bases from V and 0 from J, leaving 12 bases between them. CDR3 length: 13 amino acids. DNA for the CDR3: TGTGCCAACCGGAGGAGCCTGAACACTGAAGCTTTCTTT. Its translation is CANRRSLNTEAFF.

The chain carries TRBV5-1 and TRBJ1-1; TRBD1 aligns across 8 bases. Germline loops: CDR1 SGHRS, CDR2 YFSETQ. CDR3 size: 14 residues. With 5 bases clipped from V and 7 bases from J, the junction kept 10 bases outside the gene matches. DNA for the CDR3: TGCGCCAGCAGACCAGGACAGGGCCTGGATGAAGCTTTCTTT. Translating it yields CASRPGQGLDEAFF.

J is TRBJ2-3 and V is TRBV29-1, with D possibly called TRBD1 or TRBD2 (6 bases each). The CDR3 is 13 residues long. The germline CDR1 and CDR2 sequences are SQVTM and ANQGSEA. The germline V and J ends were trimmed by 1 base and 5 bases, with 10 bases remaining between them. This CDR3 reads CSVEGGAGDTQYF. The CDR3 DNA follows: TGCAGCGTTGAAGGGGGGGCGGGAGATACGCAGTATTTT.

The rearrangement uses TRBV20-1 and TRBJ2-2; 7 nucleotides align to TRBD1. Germline V gives CDR1 DFQATT, CDR2 SNEGSKA (reference sequence). The CDR3 loop spans 14 amino acids. The V gene end was trimmed by 6 bases and the J gene end by 0 bases; junction bases not matched to a gene: 4. The CDR3, as DNA: TGCAGTGCGTTGGACAGGACGAACACCGGGGAGCTGTTTTTT. It codes for CSALDRTNTGELFF.

V is TRBV29-1 and J is TRBJ1-1; 8 nucleotides line up with TRBD1. The CDR3 covers 13 residues. The germline CDR1 and CDR2 sequences are SQVTM and ANQGSEA. The V gene end was trimmed by 6 bases and the J gene end by 3 bases; junction bases not matched to a gene: 6. The CDR3 coding sequence is TGCAGCGTAGGACAGGGTTTCGACACTGAAGCTTTCTTT. It specifies CSVGQGFDTEAFF.

This clonotype was seen a single time. For the CDR3, the DNA is TGTGCCACCACAGTAATCCCTAAAGGAGCTTTCTTT. Residues: CATTVIPKGAFF. The chain combines TRBV27 with TRBJ1-1; D uncertain. The CDR3 sequence is 12 residues long. The germline CDR1 and CDR2 sequences are MNHEY and SMNVEV (reference sequence). Trimming removed 10 bases from V and 10 bases from J, with 19 bases in between.

The chain joins TRBV10-2 to TRBJ2-7; 7 bases map to TRBD2. CDR1 and CDR2 (germline): WSHSY, SAAADI. There are 15 residues in the CDR3. Trimming at V came to 5 bases and at J to 0 bases, leaving 7 bases not matched to a gene. In DNA form, the CDR3 reads TGCGCCAGCAGTCCTCGGGGGACTATCTCCTACGAGCAGTACTTC. As protein: CASSPRGTISYEQYF.

The chain joins TRBV2 to TRBJ1-5, with TRBD1 as a possible D gene (5 bases). Germline values: CDR1 SNHLY, CDR2 FYNNEI. CDR3 size: 13 residues. Trimming stripped 4 bases from V and 1 base from J, with 5 bases between. DNA for the CDR3: TGTGCCAGCAGTGCAGGGAGCAATCAGCCCCAGCATTTT. Its translation is CASSAGSNQPQHF.

The chain carries TRBV14 and TRBJ2-7; D unclear. Germline-derived CDR1 and CDR2 are SGHDN and FVKESK. V gave up 0 bases and J gave up 0 bases, with 12 bases separating them. The CDR3 has 16 amino acids. The CDR3 reads CASSQEPAPASYEQYF. DNA of the CDR3: TGTGCCAGCAGCCAAGAACCAGCGCCCGCCTCCTACGAGCAGTACTTC.

V gene TRBV7-9 combines with J gene TRBJ2-3; 10 positions match TRBD1. Germline trimming cut 5 bases from V and 6 bases from J; bases unmatched to any gene: 5. This CDR3 has 14 residues. Germline V gene sequence: CDR1 SEHNR, CDR2 FQNEAQ (reference sequence). The DNA of the CDR3 is TGTGCCAGCAGCCGGGGACAGGGGATGGATACGCAGTATTTT. It yields the protein CASSRGQGMDTQYF.

The CDR3 DNA is TGTGCCAGCAGGGAGATCGGGGGGGCCTTAGGGACCCAGTACTTC. Its translation is CASREIGGALGTQYF. The chain joins TRBV7-2 to TRBJ2-5, with 8 bases matching TRBD2. This CDR3 spans 15 amino acids. Germline CDR1 and CDR2: SGHTA and FQGNSA. V lost 6 bases to trimming and J lost 7 bases; unmatched junction nucleotides: 13.

This rearrangement joins TRBV12-3 or TRBV12-4 to TRBJ2-7; 9 bases are shared with TRBD2. The CDR3 consists of 14 residues. Trimming at V came to 4 bases and at J to 0 bases, leaving 1 base not matched to a gene. In nucleotides, the CDR3 is TGTGCCAGCAGTTGGACTAGCGTCTCCTACGAGCAGTACTTC. Encoded protein: CASSWTSVSYEQYF.

This sequence joins TRBV29-1 and TRBJ2-6, with D perhaps matching TRBD1 or TRBD2 (5 bases each). Germline assignment: CDR1 SQVTM and CDR2 ANQGSEA. The CDR3 consists of 16 residues. The V end was cut by 2 bases, the J end by 0 bases, with 11 bases between. CDR3 in amino acids: CSVERDVDSGANVLTF. The CDR3 DNA follows: TGCAGCGTTGAACGGGACGTCGACTCTGGGGCCAACGTCCTGACTTTC.

The rearrangement uses TRBV19 and TRBJ2-7; 7 bases match TRBD1. The CDR3 totals 15 residues. Unmatched junction bases numbered 5, after V lost 1 base and J lost 2 bases. The V gene's germline CDR1 is LNHDA and CDR2 SQIVND (reference sequence). The CDR3 DNA sequence: TGTGCCAGTAGTATAGGGGGACAGCGAACCTACGAGCAGTACTTC. Residues: CASSIGGQRTYEQYF.

The J gene is TRBJ2-3, the V gene TRBV5-5; D might be TRBD2 (5 bases). V was pared by 4 bases and J by 4 bases, with 22 bases between. Germline assignment: CDR1 SGHKS and CDR2 YYEKEE (reference sequence). The CDR3 runs 17 residues. CDR3 bases: TGTGCCAGCAGCGAAGCCGTGGCGGGCCCCTCCTCAGATACGCAGTATTTT. Protein sequence: CASSEAVAGPSSDTQYF.

The chain joins TRBV27 to TRBJ1-5; D unclear. CDR1 and CDR2 from the germline V gene are MNHEY and SMNVEV (reference sequence). The CDR3 loop spans 13 amino acids. Trimming took 3 bases from V and 2 from J, leaving 5 bases between them. The DNA of the CDR3 is TGTGCCAGCAGTTTGCTGGGCAATCAGCCCCAGCATTTT. This translates into CASSLLGNQPQHF.

This clonotype was picked up one time. The rearrangement joins TRBV5-1 to TRBJ2-2; 9 positions match TRBD2. J lost 11 bases, V lost 0 bases, and 5 bases had no gene match. The CDR3 consists of 14 residues. Germline V lookup: CDR1 SGHRS, CDR2 YFSETQ. This CDR3 is CASSLDRAGGELFF. CDR3 DNA: TGCGCCAGCAGCTTGGATCGAGCGGGGGGAGAGCTGTTTTTT.

The chain joins TRBV7-2 to TRBJ2-3, with 7 nucleotides matching TRBD1. The CDR3 spans 14 residues. Germline V lookup: CDR1 SGHTA, CDR2 FQGNSA. V was pared by 5 bases and J by 5 bases, with 7 bases of the junction left unmatched. The CDR3 region has the DNA TGTGCCAGCAGCGCCCAGACAGGGAAAGATACGCAGTATTTT. Protein: CASSAQTGKDTQYF.

The chain recombines TRBV27 with TRBJ1-5, with D possibly TRBD1 on 5 matching bases. Trimming removed 8 bases from V and 6 bases from J, with 14 bases in between. The CDR3 is made up of 13 amino acids. CDR1 and CDR2 (germline): MNHEY, SMNVEV (reference sequence). The CDR3 nucleotides read TGTGCCAGCTCTGGGACTTGGGGTCAGCCCCAGCATTTT. As protein: CASSGTWGQPQHF.